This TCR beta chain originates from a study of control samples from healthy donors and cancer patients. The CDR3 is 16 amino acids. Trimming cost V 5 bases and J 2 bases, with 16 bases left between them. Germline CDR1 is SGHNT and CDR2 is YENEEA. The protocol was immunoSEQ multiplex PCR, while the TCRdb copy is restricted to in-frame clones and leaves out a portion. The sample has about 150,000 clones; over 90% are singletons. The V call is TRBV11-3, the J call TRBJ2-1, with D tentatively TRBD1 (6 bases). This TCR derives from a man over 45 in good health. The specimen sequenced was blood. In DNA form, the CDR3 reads TGTGCCAGCAGCCCAGGACAGACTCTTGCCTACAATGAGCAGTTCTTC. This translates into CASSPGQTLAYNEQFF.